This T cell receptor beta chain was found in a study of lymphopenia after photon versus proton radiotherapy. General study findings and limits: Post-nadir diversity loss with photons came from oligoclonal expansion, particularly CD8+ Temra cells.

CDR1 GTSNPN and CDR2 SVGIG come from the germline V gene (reference sequence). The CDR3 has 21 residues. V lost 0 bases, J lost 0 bases, and 20 bases stayed unmatched. Here immunoSEQ multiplex PCR was the method, and the copy in TCRdb shows in-frame clones only, minus some. The sample records around 55,000 clones, 65% to 85% being singletons. With respect to this clone: As yet, its antigen is unknown.

The sequencing here drew on peripheral blood, taken from a patient treated with proton-based radiotherapy. The genes are TRBV30 and TRBJ2-4, with 7 bases aligning to TRBD2. The receptor comes from a man in his sixties with pancreatic cancer. The CDR3 sequence is CAWSVKVEASGFFLAKNIQYF. In DNA, the CDR3 is TGTGCCTGGAGTGTTAAAGTCGAGGCTAGCGGTTTTTTCCTAGCCAAAAACATTCAGTACTTC.